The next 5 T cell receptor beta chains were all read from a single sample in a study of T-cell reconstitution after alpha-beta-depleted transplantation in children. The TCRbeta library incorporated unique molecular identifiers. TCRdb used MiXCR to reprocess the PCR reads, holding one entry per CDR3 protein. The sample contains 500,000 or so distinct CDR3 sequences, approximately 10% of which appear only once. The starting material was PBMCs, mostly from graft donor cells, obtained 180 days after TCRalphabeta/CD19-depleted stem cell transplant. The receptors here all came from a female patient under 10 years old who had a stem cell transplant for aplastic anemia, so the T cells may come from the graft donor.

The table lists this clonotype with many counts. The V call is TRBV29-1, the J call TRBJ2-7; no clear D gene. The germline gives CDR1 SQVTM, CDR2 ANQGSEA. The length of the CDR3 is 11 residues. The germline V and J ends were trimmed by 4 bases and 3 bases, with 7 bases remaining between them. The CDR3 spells CSVGIGYEQYV. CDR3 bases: TGCAGCGTTGGCATAGGCTACGAGCAGTACGTC.

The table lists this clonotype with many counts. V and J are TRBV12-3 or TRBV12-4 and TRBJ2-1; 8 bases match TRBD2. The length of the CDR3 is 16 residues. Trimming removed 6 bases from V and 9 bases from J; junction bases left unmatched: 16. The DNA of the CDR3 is TGTGCCAGCAGCCCCCCATATCGTAGCGGGAAGCTTGAGCAGTTCTTC. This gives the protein CASSPPYRSGKLEQFF.

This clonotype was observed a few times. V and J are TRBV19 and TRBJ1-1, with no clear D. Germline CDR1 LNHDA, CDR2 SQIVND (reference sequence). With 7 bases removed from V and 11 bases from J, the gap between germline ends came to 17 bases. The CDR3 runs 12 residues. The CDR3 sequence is CASMVWVRDAFF. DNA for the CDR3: TGTGCCAGTATGGTTTGGGTCCGTGACGCTTTCTTT.

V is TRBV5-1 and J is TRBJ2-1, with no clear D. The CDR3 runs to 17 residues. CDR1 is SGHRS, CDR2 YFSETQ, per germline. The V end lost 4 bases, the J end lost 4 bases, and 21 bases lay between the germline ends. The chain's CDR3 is CASSPPLGGLLYNEQFF. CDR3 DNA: TGCGCCAGCAGCCCCCCCCTTGGCGGATTATTATACAATGAGCAGTTCTTC.

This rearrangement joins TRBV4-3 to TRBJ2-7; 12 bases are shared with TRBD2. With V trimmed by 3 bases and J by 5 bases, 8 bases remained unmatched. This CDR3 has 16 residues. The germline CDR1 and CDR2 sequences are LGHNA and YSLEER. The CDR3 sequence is CASSHLAGGPRNEQYV. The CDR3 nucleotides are TGCGCCAGCAGCCACCTAGCGGGAGGGCCTAGGAACGAGCAGTACGTC.